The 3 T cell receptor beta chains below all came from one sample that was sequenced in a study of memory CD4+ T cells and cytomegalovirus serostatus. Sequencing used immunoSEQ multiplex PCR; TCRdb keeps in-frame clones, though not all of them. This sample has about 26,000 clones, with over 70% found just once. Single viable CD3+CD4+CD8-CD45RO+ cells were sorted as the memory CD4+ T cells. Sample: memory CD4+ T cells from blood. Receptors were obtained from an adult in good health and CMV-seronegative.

The CDR3 DNA reads TGTGCCAGCAGCTTCGGCGGACACCTCTCTGGAAACACCATATATTTT. Its protein is CASSFGGHLSGNTIYF. The gene calls are TRBV11-2 and TRBJ1-3; D is perhaps TRBD1 (5 bases). Between the trimmed V and J ends, which lost 3 bases and 0 bases, there was a span of 12 bases. Per the germline V gene, CDR1 is SGHAT and CDR2 is FQNNGV. The CDR3 has 16 residues.

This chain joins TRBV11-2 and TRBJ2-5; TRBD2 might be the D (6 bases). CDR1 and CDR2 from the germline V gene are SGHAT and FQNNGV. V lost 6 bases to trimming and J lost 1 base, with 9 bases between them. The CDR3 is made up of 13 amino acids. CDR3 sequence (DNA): TGTGCCAGCAGTTCTAGCGCCCAAGAGACCCAGTACTTC. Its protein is CASSSSAQETQYF. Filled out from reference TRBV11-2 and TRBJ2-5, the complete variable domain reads EAGVAQSPRYKIIEKRQSVAFWCNPISGHATLYWYQQILGQGPKLLIQFQNNGVVDDSQLPKDRFSAERLKGVDSTLKIQPAKLEDSAVYLCASSSSAQETQYFGPGTRLLVL.

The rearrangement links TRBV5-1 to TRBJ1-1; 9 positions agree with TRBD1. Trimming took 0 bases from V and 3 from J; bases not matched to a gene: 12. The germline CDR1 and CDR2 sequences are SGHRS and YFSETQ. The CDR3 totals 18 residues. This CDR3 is CASSLGPTGGARDTEAFF. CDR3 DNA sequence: TGCGCCAGCAGCTTGGGACCGACAGGGGGGGCCAGGGACACTGAAGCTTTCTTT.